This T cell receptor (beta chain) came from a study of regulatory T cells in long-lasting Graves disease. Researchers made TCR beta libraries by using iRepertoire HTBI primers and running Arm-PCR on CDR3 regions. MiXCR, applied by TCRdb to the multiplex PCR reads, yields one record per CDR3 protein. Of around 250,000 distinct CDR3 sequences in the sample, more than 15% were seen once. The time point is: newly diagnosed GD, antithyroid drugs for less than 3 months. Following extraction of RNA from PBMCs, that RNA was used to make the TCR library. The germline V gene has CDR1 SGHDN and CDR2 FVKESK. This CDR3 contains 18 residues. Trimming pared 2 bases from V and 0 bases from J, leaving 20 bases between. This clonotype was seen ten or more times. This sample also appeared in a second study, on T cells in Graves' hyperthyroidism and ophthalmopathy.

The sample consisted of peripheral blood mononuclear cells (PBMCs), taken at new diagnosis, from a patient treated with antithyroid drugs. This chain connects TRBV14 to TRBJ2-7; no firm D call. The TCR was taken from a woman in her twenties or thirties with Graves disease. CDR3 in amino acids: CASSQYSGDGRHSYEQYF. CDR3 nucleotides: TGTGCCAGCAGCCAATATAGTGGGGATGGGCGTCACTCCTACGAGCAGTACTTC.